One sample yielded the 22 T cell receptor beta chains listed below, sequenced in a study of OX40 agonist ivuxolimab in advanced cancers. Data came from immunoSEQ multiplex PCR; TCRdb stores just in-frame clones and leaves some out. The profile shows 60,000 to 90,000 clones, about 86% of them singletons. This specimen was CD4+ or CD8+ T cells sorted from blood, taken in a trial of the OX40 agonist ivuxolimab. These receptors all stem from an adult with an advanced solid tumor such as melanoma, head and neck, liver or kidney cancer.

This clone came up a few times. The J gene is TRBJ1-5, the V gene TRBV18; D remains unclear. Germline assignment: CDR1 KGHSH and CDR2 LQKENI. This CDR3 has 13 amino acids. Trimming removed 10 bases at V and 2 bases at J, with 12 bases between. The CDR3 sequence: CATAPRGNQPQHF. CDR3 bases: TGTGCCACCGCACCGAGGGGCAATCAGCCCCAGCATTTT.

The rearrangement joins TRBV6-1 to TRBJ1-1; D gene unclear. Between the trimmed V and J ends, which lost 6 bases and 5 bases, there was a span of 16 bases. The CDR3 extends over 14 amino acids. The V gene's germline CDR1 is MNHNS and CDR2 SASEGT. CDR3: CASRSEILGTEAFF. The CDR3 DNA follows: TGTGCCAGCAGATCGGAGATACTGGGGACTGAAGCTTTCTTT.

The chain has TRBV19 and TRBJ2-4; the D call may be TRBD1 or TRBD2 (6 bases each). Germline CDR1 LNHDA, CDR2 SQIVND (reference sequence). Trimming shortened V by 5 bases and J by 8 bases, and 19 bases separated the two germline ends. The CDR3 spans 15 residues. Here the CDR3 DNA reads TGTGCCAGTAGTCCCTGGGGGCGGGATGCTGACATTCAGTACTTC. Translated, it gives CASSPWGRDADIQYF. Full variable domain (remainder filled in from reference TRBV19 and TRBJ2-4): DGGITQSPKYLFRKEGQNVTLSCEQNLNHDAMYWYRQDPGQGLRLIYYSQIVNDFQKGDIAEGYSVSREKKESFPLTVTSAQKNPTAFYLCASSPWGRDADIQYFGAGTRLSVL.

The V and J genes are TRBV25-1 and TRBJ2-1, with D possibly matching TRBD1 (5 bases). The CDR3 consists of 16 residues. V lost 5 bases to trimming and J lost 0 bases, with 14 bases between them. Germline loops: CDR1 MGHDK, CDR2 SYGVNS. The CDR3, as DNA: TGTGCCAGCAGTCACTTGACAGTGAGCTCCTACAATGAGCAGTTCTTC. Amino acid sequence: CASSHLTVSSYNEQFF.

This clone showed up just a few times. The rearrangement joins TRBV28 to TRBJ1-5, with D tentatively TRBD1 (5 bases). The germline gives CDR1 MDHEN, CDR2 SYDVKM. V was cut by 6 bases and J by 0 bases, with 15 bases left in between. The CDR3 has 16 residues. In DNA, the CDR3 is TGTGCCAGCAGCCCCCGGGGGGAGAATAGCAATCAGCCCCAGCATTTT. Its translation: CASSPRGENSNQPQHF.

CDR3 sequence: CASSHLGPGGPDTQYF. CDR3 in DNA: TGTGCCAGCAGCCATCTCGGACCCGGGGGGCCAGATACGCAGTATTTT. This chain links TRBV7-8 with TRBJ2-3, with D perhaps TRBD2 (7 bases). This CDR3 has 16 residues. Germline V gene sequence: CDR1 SGHVS, CDR2 FQNEAQ. V lost 5 bases, J lost 4 bases, and 19 bases lay in between.

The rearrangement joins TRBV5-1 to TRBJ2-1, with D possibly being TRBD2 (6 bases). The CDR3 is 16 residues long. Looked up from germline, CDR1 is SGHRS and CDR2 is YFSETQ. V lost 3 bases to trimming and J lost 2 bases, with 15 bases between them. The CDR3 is CASSYLSSGAYNEQFF. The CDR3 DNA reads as TGCGCCAGCAGCTACCTAAGTTCGGGGGCCTACAATGAGCAGTTCTTC.

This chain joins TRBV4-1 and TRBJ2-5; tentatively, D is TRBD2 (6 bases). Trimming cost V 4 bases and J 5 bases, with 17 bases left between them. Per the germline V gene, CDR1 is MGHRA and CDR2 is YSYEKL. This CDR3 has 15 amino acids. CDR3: CASSPTGTHTETQYF. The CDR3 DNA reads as TGCGCCAGCAGCCCGACCGGGACTCACACTGAGACCCAGTACTTC.

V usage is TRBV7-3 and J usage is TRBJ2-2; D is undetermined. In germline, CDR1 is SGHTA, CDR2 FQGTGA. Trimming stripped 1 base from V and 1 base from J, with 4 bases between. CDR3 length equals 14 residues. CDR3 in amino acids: CASSLSGNTGELFF. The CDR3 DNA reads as TGTGCCAGCAGCTTAAGCGGGAACACCGGGGAGCTGTTTTTT.

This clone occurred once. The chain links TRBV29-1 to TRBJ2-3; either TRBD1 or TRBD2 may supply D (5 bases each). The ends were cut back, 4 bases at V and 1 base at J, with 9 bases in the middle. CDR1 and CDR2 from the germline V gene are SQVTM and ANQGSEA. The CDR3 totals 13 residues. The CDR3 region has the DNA TGCAGCGTTGGAGGGGTTGGCACAGATACGCAGTATTTT. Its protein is CSVGGVGTDTQYF.

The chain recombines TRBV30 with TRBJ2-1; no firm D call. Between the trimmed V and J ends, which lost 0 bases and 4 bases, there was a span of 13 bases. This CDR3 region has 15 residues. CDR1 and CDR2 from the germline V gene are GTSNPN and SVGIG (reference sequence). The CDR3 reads CAWSVQLGRYNEQFF. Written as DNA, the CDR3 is TGTGCCTGGAGTGTACAGTTGGGCAGATACAATGAGCAGTTCTTC.

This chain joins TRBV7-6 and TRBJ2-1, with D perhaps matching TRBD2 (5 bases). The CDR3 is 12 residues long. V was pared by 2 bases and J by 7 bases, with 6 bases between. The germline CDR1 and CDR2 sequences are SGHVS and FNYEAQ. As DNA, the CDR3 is TGTGCCAGCAGCTTAATAGCGAATGAGCAGTTCTTC. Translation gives CASSLIANEQFF.

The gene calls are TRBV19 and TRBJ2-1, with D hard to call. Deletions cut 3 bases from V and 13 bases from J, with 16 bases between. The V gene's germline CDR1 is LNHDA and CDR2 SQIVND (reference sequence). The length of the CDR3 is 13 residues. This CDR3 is CASSISPNPLQFF. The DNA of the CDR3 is TGTGCCAGTAGTATTTCCCCCAACCCTCTCCAGTTCTTC.

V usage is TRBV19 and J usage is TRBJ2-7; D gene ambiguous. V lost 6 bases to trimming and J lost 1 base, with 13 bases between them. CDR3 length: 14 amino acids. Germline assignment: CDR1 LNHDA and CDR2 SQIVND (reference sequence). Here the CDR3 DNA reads TGTGCCAGTAGAACGAGGCCAGCTTCCTACGAGCAGTACTTC. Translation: CASRTRPASYEQYF.

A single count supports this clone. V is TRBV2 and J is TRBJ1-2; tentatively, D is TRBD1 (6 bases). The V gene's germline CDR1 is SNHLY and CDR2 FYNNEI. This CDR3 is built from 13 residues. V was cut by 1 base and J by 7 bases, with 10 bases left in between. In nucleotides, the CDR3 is TGTGCCAGCAGTGAAGAGGGGGTGGGTGGCTACACCTTC. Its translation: CASSEEGVGGYTF.

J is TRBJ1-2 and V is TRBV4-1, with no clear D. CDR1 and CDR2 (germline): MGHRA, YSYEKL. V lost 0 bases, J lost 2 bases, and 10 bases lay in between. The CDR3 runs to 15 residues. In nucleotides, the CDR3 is TGCGCCAGCAGCCAAGACGGGCAGGAGAACTATGGCTACACCTTC. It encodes CASSQDGQENYGYTF.

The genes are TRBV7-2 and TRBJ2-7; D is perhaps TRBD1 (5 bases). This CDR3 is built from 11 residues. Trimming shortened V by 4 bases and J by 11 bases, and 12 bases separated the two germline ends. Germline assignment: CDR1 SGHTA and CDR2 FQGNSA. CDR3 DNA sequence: TGTGCCAGCAGCTCCACAGGCGATAAGTACTTC. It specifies CASSSTGDKYF.

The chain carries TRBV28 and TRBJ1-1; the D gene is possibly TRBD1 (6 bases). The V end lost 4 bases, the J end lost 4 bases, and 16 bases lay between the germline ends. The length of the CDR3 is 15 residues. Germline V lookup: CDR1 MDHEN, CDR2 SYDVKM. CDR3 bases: TGTGCCAGCAGTTCCGTCGGAGGGGGACTCACTGAAGCTTTCTTT. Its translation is CASSSVGGGLTEAFF.

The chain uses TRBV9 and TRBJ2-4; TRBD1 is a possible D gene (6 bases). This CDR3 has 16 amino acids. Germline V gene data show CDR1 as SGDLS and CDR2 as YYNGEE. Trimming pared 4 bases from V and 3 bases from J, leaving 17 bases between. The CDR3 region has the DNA TGTGCCAGCAGCCCGCTGGGGACACGGGACAAAAACATTCAGTACTTC. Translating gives CASSPLGTRDKNIQYF.

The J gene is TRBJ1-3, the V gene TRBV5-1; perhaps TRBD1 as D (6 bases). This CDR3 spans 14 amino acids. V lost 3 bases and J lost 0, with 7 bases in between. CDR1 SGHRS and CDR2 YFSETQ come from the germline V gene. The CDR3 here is CASSWTDSGNTIYF. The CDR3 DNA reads TGCGCCAGCAGCTGGACAGACTCTGGAAACACCATATATTTT.

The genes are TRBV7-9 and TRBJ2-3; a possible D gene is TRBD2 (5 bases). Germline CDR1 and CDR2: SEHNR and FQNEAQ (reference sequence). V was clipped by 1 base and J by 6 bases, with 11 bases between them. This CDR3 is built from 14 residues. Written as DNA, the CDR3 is TGTGCCAGCAGCTTAGGGTACTCGGGGGATACGCAGTATTTT. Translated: CASSLGYSGDTQYF.

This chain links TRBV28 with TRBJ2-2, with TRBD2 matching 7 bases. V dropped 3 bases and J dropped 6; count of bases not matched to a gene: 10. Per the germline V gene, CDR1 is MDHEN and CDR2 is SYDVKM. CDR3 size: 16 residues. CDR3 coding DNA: TGTGCCAGCAGTTTTCGGACGGGAGGATCAGCCGGGGAGCTGTTTTTT. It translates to CASSFRTGGSAGELFF.